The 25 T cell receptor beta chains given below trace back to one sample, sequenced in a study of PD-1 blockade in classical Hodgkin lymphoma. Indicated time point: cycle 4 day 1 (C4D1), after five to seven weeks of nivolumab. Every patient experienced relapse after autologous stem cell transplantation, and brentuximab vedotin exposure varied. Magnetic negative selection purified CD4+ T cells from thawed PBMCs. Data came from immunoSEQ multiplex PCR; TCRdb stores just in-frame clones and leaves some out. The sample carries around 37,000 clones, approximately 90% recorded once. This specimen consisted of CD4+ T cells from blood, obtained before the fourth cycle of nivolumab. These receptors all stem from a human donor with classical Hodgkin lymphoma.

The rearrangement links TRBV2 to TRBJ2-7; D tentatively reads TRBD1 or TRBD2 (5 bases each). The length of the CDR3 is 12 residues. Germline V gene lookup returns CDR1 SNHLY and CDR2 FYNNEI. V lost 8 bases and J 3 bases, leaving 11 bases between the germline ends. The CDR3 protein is CASRVRGYEQYF. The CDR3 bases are TGTGCCAGCCGGGTGAGGGGCTACGAGCAGTACTTC.

The CDR3 nucleotides read TGTGCCAGCAGCTTCACGGGCCGGGGGGGCTACACCTTC. It yields the protein CASSFTGRGGYTF. V is TRBV5-6 and J is TRBJ1-2, with D possibly being TRBD1 (5 bases). Trimming left V 2 bases short and J 8 bases short, with 13 bases between. This CDR3 is 13 amino acids long. In germline, CDR1 is SGHDT, CDR2 YYEEEE. The whole variable domain, remainder taken from reference TRBV5-6 and TRBJ1-2, is DAGVTQSPTHLIKTRGQQVTLRCSPKSGHDTVSWYQQALGQGPQFIFQYYEEEERQRGNFPDRFSGHQFPNYSSELNVNALLLGDSALYLCASSFTGRGGYTFGSGTRLTVV.

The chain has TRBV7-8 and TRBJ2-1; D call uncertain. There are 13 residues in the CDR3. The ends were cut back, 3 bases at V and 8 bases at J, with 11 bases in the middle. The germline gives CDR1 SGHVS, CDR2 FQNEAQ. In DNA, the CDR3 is TGTGCCAGCAGCTTGGCACAGATCGATGAGCAGTTCTTC. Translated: CASSLAQIDEQFF. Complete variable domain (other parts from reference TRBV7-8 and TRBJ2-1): GAGVSQSPRYKVAKRGQDVALRCDPISGHVSLFWYQQALGQGPEFLTYFQNEAQLDKSGLPSDRFFAERPEGSVSTLKIQRTQQEDSAVYLCASSLAQIDEQFFGPGTRLTVL.

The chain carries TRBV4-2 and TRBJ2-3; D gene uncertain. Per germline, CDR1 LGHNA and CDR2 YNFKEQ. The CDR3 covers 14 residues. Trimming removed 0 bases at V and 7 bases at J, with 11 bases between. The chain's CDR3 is CASSQDGSSYTQYF. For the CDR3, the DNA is TGTGCCAGCAGCCAAGACGGCTCTAGTTATACGCAGTATTTT.

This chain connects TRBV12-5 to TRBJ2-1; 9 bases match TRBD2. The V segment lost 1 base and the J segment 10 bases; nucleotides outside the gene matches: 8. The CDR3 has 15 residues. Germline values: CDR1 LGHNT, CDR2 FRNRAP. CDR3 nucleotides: TGTGCTAGTGGTTTGGCGACTAGCGGTTCCATCGAGCAGTTCTTC. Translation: CASGLATSGSIEQFF.

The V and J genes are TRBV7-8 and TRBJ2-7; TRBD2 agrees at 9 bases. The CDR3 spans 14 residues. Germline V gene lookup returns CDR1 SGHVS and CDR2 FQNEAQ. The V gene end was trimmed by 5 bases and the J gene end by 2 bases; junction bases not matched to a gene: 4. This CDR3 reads CASSAGGSAYEQYF. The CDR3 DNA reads TGTGCCAGCAGCGCGGGGGGGTCAGCCTACGAGCAGTACTTC.

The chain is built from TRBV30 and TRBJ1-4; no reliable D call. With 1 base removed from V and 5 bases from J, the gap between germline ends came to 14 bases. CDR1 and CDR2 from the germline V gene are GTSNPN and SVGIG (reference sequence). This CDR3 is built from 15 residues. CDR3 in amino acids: CAWSDHRGVNEKLFF. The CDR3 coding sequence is TGTGCCTGGAGTGATCACCGCGGGGTCAATGAAAAACTGTTTTTT.

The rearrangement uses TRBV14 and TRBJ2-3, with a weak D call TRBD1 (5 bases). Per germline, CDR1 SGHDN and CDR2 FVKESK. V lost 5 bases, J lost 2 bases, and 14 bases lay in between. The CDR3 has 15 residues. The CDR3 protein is CASSSNWGPTDTQYF. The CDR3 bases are TGTGCCAGCAGCTCCAATTGGGGCCCCACAGATACGCAGTATTTT.

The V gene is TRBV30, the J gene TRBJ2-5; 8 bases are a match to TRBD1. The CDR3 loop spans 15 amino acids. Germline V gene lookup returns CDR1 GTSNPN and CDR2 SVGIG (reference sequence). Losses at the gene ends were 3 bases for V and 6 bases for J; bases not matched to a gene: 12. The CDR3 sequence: CAWRTPGQGEKTQYF. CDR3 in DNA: TGTGCCTGGAGGACGCCTGGACAGGGAGAGAAGACCCAGTACTTC.

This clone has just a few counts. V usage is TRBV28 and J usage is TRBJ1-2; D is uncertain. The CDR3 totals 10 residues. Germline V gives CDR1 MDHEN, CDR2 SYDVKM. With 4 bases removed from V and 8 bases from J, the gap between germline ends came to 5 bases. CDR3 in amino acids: CASSSSGYTF. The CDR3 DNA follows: TGTGCCAGCAGTTCATCCGGCTACACCTTC.

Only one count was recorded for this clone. The CDR3, as DNA: TGTGCCAGCAGCTTTGGTGCCAGGGGGACCCCCTCTGGAAACACCATATATTTT. The encoded protein is CASSFGARGTPSGNTIYF. The chain uses TRBV5-4 and TRBJ1-3; 7 bases agree with TRBD1. The CDR3 is 18 residues long. The V segment lost 2 bases and the J segment 0 bases; nucleotides outside the gene matches: 11. The V gene's germline CDR1 is SGHNT and CDR2 YYREEE (reference sequence). Based on the CDR3 plus reference TRBV5-4 and TRBJ1-3, the full variable domain is ETGVTQSPTHLIKTRGQQVTLRCSSQSGHNTVSWYQQALGQGPQFIFQYYREEENGRGNFPPRFSGLQFPNYSSELNVNALELDDSALYLCASSFGARGTPSGNTIYFGEGSWLTVV.

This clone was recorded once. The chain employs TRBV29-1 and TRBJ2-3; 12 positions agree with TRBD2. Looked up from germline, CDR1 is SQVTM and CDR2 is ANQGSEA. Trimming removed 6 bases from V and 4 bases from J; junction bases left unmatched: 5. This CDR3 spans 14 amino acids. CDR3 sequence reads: CSVVLAGGSDTQYF. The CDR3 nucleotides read TGCAGCGTCGTACTAGCGGGAGGATCAGATACGCAGTATTTT.

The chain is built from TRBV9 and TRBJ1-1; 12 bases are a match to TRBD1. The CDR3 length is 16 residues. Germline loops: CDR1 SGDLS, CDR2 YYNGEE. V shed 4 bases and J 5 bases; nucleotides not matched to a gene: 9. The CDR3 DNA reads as TGTGCCAGCAGCTTGGGACAGGGGGCCGTGGGGACTGAAGCTTTCTTT. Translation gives CASSLGQGAVGTEAFF.

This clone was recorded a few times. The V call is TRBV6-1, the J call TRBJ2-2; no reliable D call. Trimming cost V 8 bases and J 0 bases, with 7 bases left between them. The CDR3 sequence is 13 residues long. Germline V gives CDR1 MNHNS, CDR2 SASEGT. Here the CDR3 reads CASSPANTGELFF. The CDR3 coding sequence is TGTGCCAGCTCCCCCGCGAACACCGGGGAGCTGTTTTTT.

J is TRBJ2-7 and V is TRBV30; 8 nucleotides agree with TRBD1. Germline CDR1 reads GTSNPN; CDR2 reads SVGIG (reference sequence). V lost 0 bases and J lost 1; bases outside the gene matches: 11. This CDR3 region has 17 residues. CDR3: CAWSVTGHRGLSYEQYF. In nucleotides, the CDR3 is TGTGCCTGGAGTGTTACGGGGCACAGGGGGTTATCCTACGAGCAGTACTTC.

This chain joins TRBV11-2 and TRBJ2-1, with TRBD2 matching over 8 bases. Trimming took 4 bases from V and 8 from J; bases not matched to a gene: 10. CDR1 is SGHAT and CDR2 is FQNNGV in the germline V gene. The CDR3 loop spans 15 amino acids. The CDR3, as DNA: TGTGCCAGCAGCTCGATCGGGAGGGCCTCACATGAGCAGTTCTTC. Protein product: CASSSIGRASHEQFF.

CDR3 sequence reads: CASSLVLAGLDTQYF. The CDR3 DNA reads TGTGCCAGCAGCTTGGTCCTAGCGGGCTTAGATACGCAGTATTTT. The chain links TRBV5-6 to TRBJ2-3, with TRBD2 matching over 8 bases. V shed 0 bases and J 5 bases; nucleotides not matched to a gene: 5. Germline lookup yields CDR1 SGHDT and CDR2 YYEEEE. The CDR3 length is 15 residues. The whole variable domain, filled in from reference TRBV5-6 and TRBJ2-3, reads DAGVTQSPTHLIKTRGQQVTLRCSPKSGHDTVSWYQQALGQGPQFIFQYYEEEERQRGNFPDRFSGHQFPNYSSELNVNALLLGDSALYLCASSLVLAGLDTQYFGPGTRLTVL.

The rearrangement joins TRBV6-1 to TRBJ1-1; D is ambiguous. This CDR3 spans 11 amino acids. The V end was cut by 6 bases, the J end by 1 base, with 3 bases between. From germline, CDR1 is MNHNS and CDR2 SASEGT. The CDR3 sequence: CASRKNTEAFF. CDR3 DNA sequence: TGTGCCAGCAGGAAGAACACTGAAGCTTTCTTT.

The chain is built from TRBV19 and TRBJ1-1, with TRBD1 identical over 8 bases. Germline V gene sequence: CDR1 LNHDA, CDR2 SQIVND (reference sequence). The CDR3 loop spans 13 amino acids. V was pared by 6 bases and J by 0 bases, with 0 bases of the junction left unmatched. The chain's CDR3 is CASRTGVNTEAFF. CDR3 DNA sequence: TGTGCCAGTAGGACAGGGGTGAACACTGAAGCTTTCTTT.

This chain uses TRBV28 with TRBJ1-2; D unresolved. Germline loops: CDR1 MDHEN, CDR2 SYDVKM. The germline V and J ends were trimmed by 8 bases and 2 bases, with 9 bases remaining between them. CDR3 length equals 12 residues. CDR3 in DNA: TGTGCCAGCGGGTATCTAAACTATGGCTACACCTTC. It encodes CASGYLNYGYTF.

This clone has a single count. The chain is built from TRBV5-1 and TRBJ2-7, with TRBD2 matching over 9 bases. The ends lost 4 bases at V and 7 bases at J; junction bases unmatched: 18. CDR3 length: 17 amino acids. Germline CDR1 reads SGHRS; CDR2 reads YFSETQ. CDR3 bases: TGCGCCAGCAGCCTGGGACTCGCGGCTAGCGGGATCGGGGAGCAGTACTTC. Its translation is CASSLGLAASGIGEQYF. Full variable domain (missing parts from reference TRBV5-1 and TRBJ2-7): KAGVTQTPRYLIKTRGQQVTLSCSPISGHRSVSWYQQTPGQGLQFLFEYFSETQRNKGNFPGRFSGRQFSNSRSEMNVSTLELGDSALYLCASSLGLAASGIGEQYFGPGTRLTVT.

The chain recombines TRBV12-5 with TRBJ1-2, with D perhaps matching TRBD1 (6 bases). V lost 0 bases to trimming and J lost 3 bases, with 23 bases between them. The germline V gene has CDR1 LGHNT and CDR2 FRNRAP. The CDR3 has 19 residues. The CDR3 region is CASGLVLFPRTASDYGYTF. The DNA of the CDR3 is TGTGCTAGTGGTTTGGTACTATTCCCCAGGACAGCCTCTGACTATGGCTACACCTTC. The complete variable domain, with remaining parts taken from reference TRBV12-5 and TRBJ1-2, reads DARVTQTPRHKVTEMGQEVTMRCQPILGHNTVFWYRQTMMQGLELLAYFRNRAPLDDSGMPKDRFSAEMPDATLATLKIQPSEPRDSAVYFCASGLVLFPRTASDYGYTFGSGTRLTVV.

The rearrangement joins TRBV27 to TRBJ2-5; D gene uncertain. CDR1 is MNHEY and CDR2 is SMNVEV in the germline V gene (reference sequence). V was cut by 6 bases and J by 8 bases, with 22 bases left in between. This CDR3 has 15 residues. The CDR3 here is CASRPTDGFLSTQYF. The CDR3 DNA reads TGTGCCAGCAGACCTACGGACGGATTCTTGAGCACCCAGTACTTC.

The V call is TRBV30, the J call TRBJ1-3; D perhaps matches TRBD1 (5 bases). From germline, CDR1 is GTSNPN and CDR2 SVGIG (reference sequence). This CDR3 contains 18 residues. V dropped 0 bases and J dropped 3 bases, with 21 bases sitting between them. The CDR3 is CAWSVLGGDPGGGNTIYF. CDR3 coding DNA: TGTGCCTGGAGTGTACTAGGTGGGGACCCGGGAGGTGGAAACACCATATATTTT.

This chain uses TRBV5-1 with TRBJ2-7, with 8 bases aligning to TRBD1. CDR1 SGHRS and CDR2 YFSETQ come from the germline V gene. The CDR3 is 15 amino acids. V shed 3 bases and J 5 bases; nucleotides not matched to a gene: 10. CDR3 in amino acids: CASSSQGARRDEQYF. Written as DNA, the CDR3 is TGCGCCAGCAGCTCTCAGGGGGCGAGGAGGGACGAGCAGTACTTC.